The clone carrying this T cell receptor (beta chain) appeared once. Antigen: not known. These data are taken from a study of OX40 agonist ivuxolimab in advanced cancers. Study-level background: The group had a mean age of 60 years, ranged from about 20 to 79, and was around 82% male. General study results and limits: Expanded clones belonging to CD8+ T cells outnumbered, on average, those of CD4+.

Produced via immunoSEQ multiplex PCR; TCRdb's table is partial and in-frame only. The table lists roughly 23,000 clones, 65% to 85% of them singletons. Germline CDR1 SGDLS, CDR2 YYNGEE. The V end was cut by 4 bases, the J end by 1 base, with 11 bases between. The CDR3 extends over 14 amino acids. The specimen was CD4+ or CD8+ T cells sorted from blood, collected in a trial of the OX40 agonist ivuxolimab. The receptor was derived from an adult with an advanced solid tumor such as melanoma, head and neck, liver or kidney cancer. This rearrangement joins TRBV9 to TRBJ1-1; no definite D call. The CDR3 DNA reads as TGTGCCAGCAGCTTTCGTGGGGAGAACACTGAAGCTTTCTTT. This translates into CASSFRGENTEAFF.